This is a list of T cell receptor beta chains from one sample in a study of OX40 agonist ivuxolimab in advanced cancers. This table comes from immunoSEQ multiplex PCR, and its TCRdb copy is limited to in-frame clones, with some not included. Counted here are more than 45,000 clones, around nine tenths occurring once; the ten biggest clones make up around 1.5%. The sequences come from CD4+ or CD8+ T cells sorted from blood, collected in a trial of the OX40 agonist ivuxolimab. Source of these receptors: an adult with an advanced solid tumor such as melanoma, head and neck, liver or kidney cancer. CDR3s include the opening cysteine and the closing phenylalanine or tryptophan. The D gene is left open where the match is weak. Where a row states a size, it is once, few, many or the class of an expanded clone; other rows omit it.

d_gene | j_gene | abundance | v_gene | CDR3nt | CDR3aa
TRBD1 | TRBJ1-1 | - | TRBV5-1 | TGCGCCAGCAGCATGCGACAGGGCAGGAACACTGAAGCTTTCTTT | CASSMRQGRNTEAFF
TRBD1 | TRBJ2-3 | - | TRBV5-5 | TGTGCCAGCACCCGGGACAGCTCTAGCACAGATACGCAGTATTTT | CASTRDSSSTDTQYF
TRBD1 | TRBJ1-1 | once | TRBV5-1 | TGCGCCAGCAGACAGGGGGCATGGGGCAGGAACACTGAAGCTTTCTTT | CASRQGAWGRNTEAFF
TRBD2 | TRBJ2-2 | - | TRBV27 | TGTGCCAGCACCATGAGAGCGGGGGGGCCCGGGGAGCTGTTTTTT | CASTMRAGGPGELFF
- | TRBJ1-3 | - | TRBV6-6 | TGTGCCAGCAGTTACGGGGCCAGGGCTGGAAACACCATATATTTT | CASSYGARAGNTIYF
TRBD2 | TRBJ2-2 | - | TRBV2 | TGTGCCAGCAGGGTCGGGGGGGCGACCGGGGAGCTGTTTTTT | CASRVGGATGELFF
- | TRBJ2-5 | - | TRBV7-3 | TGTGCCAGCAGCTCCAAGGGGGATTTGGGAGAGACCCAGTACTTC | CASSSKGDLGETQYF
- | TRBJ1-2 | - | TRBV6-5 | TGTGCCAGCAGAAAAGGGGAGGGTGGTGGCTACACCTTC | CASRKGEGGGYTF
- | TRBJ2-7 | few | TRBV7-6 | TGTGCCAGCAGCTCCGACTTCGGCGAGCAGTACTTC | CASSSDFGEQYF
- | TRBJ2-6 | - | TRBV2 | TGTGCCAGCAGACTAAGCGGAAATACCGGGGCCAACGTCCTGACTTTC | CASRLSGNTGANVLTF
- | TRBJ2-7 | - | TRBV27 | TGTGCCAGCACCCGGTTGGGAGGAAAATACGAGCAGTACTTC | CASTRLGGKYEQYF
- | TRBJ2-7 | - | TRBV4-2 | TGTGCCAGCAGCTCGAGGCATAGGGGCTCTCCGGAGCAGTACTTC | CASSSRHRGSPEQYF
TRBD2 | TRBJ2-7 | - | TRBV7-2 | TGTGCCAGCAGCTTATCGCGCGGGAGTACCTACGAGCAGTACTTC | CASSLSRGSTYEQYF
TRBD1 | TRBJ1-2 | once | TRBV30 | TGTGCCTGGGATAAAACAGGGGCTGGGGCGGGCTACACCTTC | CAWDKTGAGAGYTF
- | TRBJ1-1 | - | TRBV6-6 | TGTGCCAGCAGCCCCCAGGAGAACACTGAAGCTTTCTTT | CASSPQENTEAFF
- | TRBJ1-2 | - | TRBV6-5 | TGTGCCAGCAGTCCCACTCCGGGCCAGGGGTATGGCTACACCTTC | CASSPTPGQGYGYTF